This TCR beta chain was captured in a study of shared clonotypes between healthy human individuals. Deep level was the assay's run setting. TCRdb's table, derived via immunoSEQ multiplex PCR, lists solely in-frame clones and lacks some. The profile shows 2 million to 2.5 million clones, approximately 96% of them singletons. Germline assignment: CDR1 MNHNY and CDR2 SVGAGI (reference sequence). The CDR3 loop spans 16 amino acids. Trimming cost V 6 bases and J 4 bases, with 19 bases left between them. This clone occurred once. The receptor was isolated from a man younger than 30 in good health. J is TRBJ1-5 and V is TRBV6-6, with D tentatively TRBD1 (5 bases). Sequenced: naive CD4+ T cells sorted from blood. The subset: CD45RA+ positively selected. The CDR3 DNA sequence: TGTGCCAGCAGCAACCAAAGGTGGGGGGAAAATCAGCCCCAGCATTTT. Protein: CASSNQRWGENQPQHF.